The 26 T cell receptor beta chains below come from one sample, sequenced in a study of post-analysis software for immune sequencing data. TCR beta cDNA libraries had unique molecular identifiers. From the PCR reads, TCRdb called clonotypes with MiXCR, one entry per CDR3 protein. This table has 820,000 or so distinct CDR3 sequences, roughly 58% appearing once. What these receptors recognize is not known. Findings and caveats of the study: Comparison of patients with controls showed roughly five TRBV segments more frequent in patients, TRBV5-6, TRBV5-1 and TRBV20-1 among them.

The sample comprised blood. The receptors were sampled from a girl aged 10 to 17 with multiple sclerosis.

The V call is TRBV7-6, the J call TRBJ2-7, with unresolved D. The germline V and J ends were trimmed by 0 bases and 5 bases, with 8 bases remaining between them. The CDR3 loop spans 13 amino acids. The germline V gene encodes CDR1 SGHVS and CDR2 FNYEAQ. CDR3 region: CASSLAGNNEQYF. The CDR3 region has the DNA TGTGCCAGCAGCTTAGCAGGCAACAACGAGCAGTACTTC.

In this sample, this clonotype turned up a few times. V usage is TRBV6-6 and J usage is TRBJ1-2; D is unclear. V dropped 2 bases and J dropped 6 bases, with 13 bases sitting between them. The CDR3 loop spans 14 amino acids. Germline-derived CDR1 and CDR2 are MNHNY and SVGAGI (reference sequence). CDR3 in DNA: TGTGCCAGCAGTTACACCAATGGAGACGATGGCTACACCTTC. Encoded protein: CASSYTNGDDGYTF.

This rearrangement joins TRBV12-3 or TRBV12-4 to TRBJ1-2; 8 nucleotides align to TRBD1. J was trimmed by 3 bases and V by 4 bases; bases with no gene match: 7. CDR3 size: 15 residues. CDR3 loop: CASSYTDRVHYGYTF. The CDR3 DNA is TGTGCCAGCAGTTACACGGACAGGGTACACTATGGCTACACCTTC.

The rearrangement uses TRBV20-1 and TRBJ2-1; 7 positions match TRBD1. The germline gives CDR1 DFQATT, CDR2 SNEGSKA (reference sequence). Trimming removed 6 bases from V and 6 bases from J; junction bases left unmatched: 8. The CDR3 loop spans 13 amino acids. This chain's CDR3 is CSAVGRGINEQFF. DNA for the CDR3: TGCAGTGCGGTAGGCAGGGGGATCAATGAGCAGTTCTTC.

This clonotype came up a few times. The chain combines TRBV4-1 with TRBJ1-1; D is ambiguous. This CDR3 is built from 15 residues. Germline CDR1 MGHRA, CDR2 YSYEKL. Trimming pared 0 bases from V and 0 bases from J, leaving 8 bases between. The CDR3 region is CASSQERVVNTEAFF. CDR3 coding DNA: TGCGCCAGCAGCCAAGAGAGGGTAGTGAACACTGAAGCTTTCTTT.

This clonotype was counted only a few times. V usage is TRBV4-2 and J usage is TRBJ1-2; no clear D. CDR1 and CDR2 (germline): LGHNA, YNFKEQ. This CDR3 is 13 amino acids long. The V end was cut by 1 base, the J end by 1 base, with 4 bases between. CDR3 loop: CASSQGHNYGYTF. The CDR3 DNA follows: TGTGCCAGCAGCCAAGGACATAACTATGGCTACACCTTC.

The chain links TRBV6-6 to TRBJ2-5; D is tentatively TRBD1 or TRBD2 (6 bases each). The tail of the sequence fits TRBJ2-7 better, so the J call may be wrong. The CDR3 length is 14 residues. The germline V gene has CDR1 MNHNY and CDR2 SVGAGI (reference sequence). CDR3 nucleotide sequence: TGTGCCAGCAGTTACCTACAGGGAGGATCCGAGCAGTACTTC. Amino acid sequence: CASSYLQGGSEQYF.

V gene TRBV5-1 combines with J gene TRBJ2-1; possible D gene TRBD2, 5 bases. V was pared by 0 bases and J by 7 bases, with 17 bases between. The CDR3 has 16 amino acids. Germline CDR1 SGHRS, CDR2 YFSETQ. CDR3 residues: CASSLASTRVGNEQFF. Here the CDR3 DNA reads TGCGCCAGCAGCTTGGCCAGCACGAGGGTTGGAAATGAGCAGTTCTTC.

The chain joins TRBV4-1 to TRBJ1-5; D is unresolved. This CDR3 has 16 residues. V was cut by 3 bases and J by 5 bases, with 17 bases left in between. CDR1 and CDR2 (germline): MGHRA, YSYEKL. The CDR3 loop reads CASSHSPTGLYQPQHF. CDR3 bases: TGCGCCAGCAGCCACTCTCCGACGGGTTTATATCAGCCCCAGCATTTT.

The chain links TRBV6-6 to TRBJ2-1, with D possibly TRBD2 on 6 matching bases. The CDR3 has 13 amino acids. The V and J ends lost 6 bases and 6 bases respectively, with 12 bases between them. Germline lookup yields CDR1 MNHNY and CDR2 SVGAGI (reference sequence). The CDR3 sequence: CASSGGEFNEQFF. DNA for the CDR3: TGTGCCAGCAGCGGAGGGGAGTTCAATGAGCAGTTCTTC.

The rearrangement uses TRBV30 and TRBJ2-7; no clear D gene. Per germline, CDR1 GTSNPN and CDR2 SVGIG (reference sequence). This CDR3 is 14 amino acids long. With 4 bases removed from V and 0 bases from J, the gap between germline ends came to 13 bases. The CDR3 DNA follows: TGTGCCTGGACCCGCAGGCGTCTCTCCTACGAGCAGTACTTC. It is translated as CAWTRRRLSYEQYF.

This chain connects TRBV18 to TRBJ2-5, with D tentatively TRBD1 (6 bases). TRBJ2-7 matches the DNA end more closely, so the J call is doubtful. The CDR3 contains 14 residues. Germline V gene data show CDR1 as KGHSH and CDR2 as LQKENI. The CDR3 is CASSPAGVGYEQYF. In DNA form, the CDR3 reads TGTGCCAGCTCACCTGCAGGGGTTGGCTACGAGCAGTACTTC.

V and J are TRBV5-6 and TRBJ2-7; TRBD1 matches at 8 bases. CDR1 SGHDT and CDR2 YYEEEE come from the germline V gene. This CDR3 is 16 amino acids long. V dropped 4 bases and J dropped 2; count of bases not matched to a gene: 11. The CDR3 DNA sequence: TGTGCCAGCAGCCGCCCGGGGACAGGCACAACCTACGAGCAGTACTTC. Encoded protein: CASSRPGTGTTYEQYF.

The chain carries TRBV3-1 and TRBJ1-2, with D possibly matching TRBD1 (5 bases). Germline V gene sequence: CDR1 LGHDT, CDR2 YNNKEL (reference sequence). This CDR3 is 15 amino acids long. V was clipped by 1 base and J by 3 bases, with 12 bases between them. For the CDR3, the DNA is TGTGCCAGCAGCCAAGGGGAGGGGTATTACTATGGCTACACCTTC. Encoded protein: CASSQGEGYYYGYTF.

The chain uses TRBV5-1 and TRBJ2-5; D may be TRBD2 (5 bases). CDR3 size: 14 residues. The germline CDR1 and CDR2 sequences are SGHRS and YFSETQ. V lost 4 bases, J lost 11 bases, and 21 bases lay in between. CDR3 in DNA: TGCGCCAGCAGCCCCGGTGAAGTCGGGAATGAGCAGTACTTC. It codes for CASSPGEVGNEQYF.

V usage is TRBV5-1 and J usage is TRBJ2-5; D is undetermined. Germline-derived CDR1 and CDR2 are SGHRS and YFSETQ. This CDR3 is built from 14 residues. With 4 bases removed from V and 0 bases from J, the gap between germline ends came to 10 bases. For the CDR3, the DNA is TGCGCCAGCAGCCCCCGGGCAGACCAAGAGACCCAGTACTTC. It codes for CASSPRADQETQYF.

This clonotype was observed a single time. The chain carries TRBV29-1 and TRBJ2-5, with 7 positions matching TRBD1. The better agreement between TRBJ2-7 and the DNA end casts doubt on the J call. Germline CDR1 reads SQVTM; CDR2 reads ANQGSEA. CDR3 length: 14 amino acids. The CDR3 DNA is TGCAGCGCATCAGGGGGACCAGAGAACAACGAGCAGTACTTC. This gives the protein CSASGGPENNEQYF.

V and J are TRBV29-1 and TRBJ2-7; 11 bases match TRBD1. CDR1 SQVTM and CDR2 ANQGSEA come from the germline V gene. The CDR3 extends over 15 amino acids. The junction had 12 bases not matched to a gene; V was cut back by 4 bases and J by 7 bases. CDR3 DNA: TGCAGCGTTGCCGGGACAGGGGGGAATTACAATGAGCAGTACTTC. The encoded protein is CSVAGTGGNYNEQYF.

The chain links TRBV7-3 to TRBJ2-1; D is possibly TRBD1 (5 bases). Germline CDR1 reads SGHTA; CDR2 reads FQGTGA. Trimming stripped 5 bases from V and 4 bases from J, with 18 bases between. The CDR3 contains 16 residues. CDR3 nucleotide sequence: TGTGCCAGCAGCGCCTCGGACAAATGGGAATACAATGAGCAGTTCTTC. Translation: CASSASDKWEYNEQFF.

The chain employs TRBV20-1 and TRBJ1-5, with TRBD1 as a possible D gene (5 bases). Trimming shortened V by 2 bases and J by 3 bases, and 23 bases separated the two germline ends. Germline V lookup: CDR1 DFQATT, CDR2 SNEGSKA (reference sequence). The CDR3 is made up of 18 amino acids. CDR3 DNA: TGCAGTGCTAGACAACCGGACCCCGGGACGACTTTCAATCAGCCCCAGCATTTT. It yields the protein CSARQPDPGTTFNQPQHF.

The chain has TRBV20-1 and TRBJ2-7; 7 bases align to TRBD2. The CDR3 length is 13 residues. Trimming at V came to 5 bases and at J to 1 base, leaving 5 bases not matched to a gene. The germline CDR1 and CDR2 sequences are DFQATT and SNEGSKA (reference sequence). The CDR3 loop reads CSAGAGDSYEQYF. DNA of the CDR3: TGCAGTGCTGGGGCGGGGGATTCCTACGAGCAGTACTTC.

This clonotype was detected only a few times. J is TRBJ2-7 and V is TRBV6-6; D possibly corresponds to TRBD1 (5 bases). V lost 6 bases and J 5 bases, leaving 17 bases between the germline ends. This CDR3 is 14 amino acids long. Germline V gives CDR1 MNHNY, CDR2 SVGAGI (reference sequence). The CDR3 loop is CASSTDTSLHEQYF. DNA for the CDR3: TGTGCCAGCAGCACGGACACCAGTTTGCACGAGCAGTACTTC.

The V call is TRBV2, the J call TRBJ2-1, with D possibly TRBD2 on 6 matching bases. The CDR3 has 11 residues. Germline V gene sequence: CDR1 SNHLY, CDR2 FYNNEI. The V gene lost 8 bases and the J gene lost 11 bases, with 13 bases spanning the gap. CDR3 in DNA: TGTGCCAGCGCTAGCGAGGGTAAGCAGTTCTTC. Translated: CASASEGKQFF.

The genes are TRBV7-2 and TRBJ1-2; unclear D gene. The V gene's germline CDR1 is SGHTA and CDR2 FQGNSA. The CDR3 sequence is 14 residues long. Deletions cut 7 bases from V and 7 bases from J, with 19 bases between. This CDR3 reads CASTPGHREAGYTF. The CDR3 coding sequence is TGTGCCAGCACCCCAGGTCACCGTGAAGCTGGCTACACCTTC. Complete variable domain (other parts from reference TRBV7-2 and TRBJ1-2): GAGVSQSPSNKVTEKGKDVELRCDPISGHTALYWYRQSLGQGLEFLIYFQGNSAPDKSGLPSDRFSAERTGGSVSTLTIQRTQQEDSAVYLCASTPGHREAGYTFGSGTRLTVV.

This chain links TRBV29-1 with TRBJ2-1; unclear D gene. Germline V gene lookup returns CDR1 SQVTM and CDR2 ANQGSEA. The CDR3 length is 12 residues. The V end lost 4 bases, the J end lost 5 bases, and 9 bases lay between the germline ends. The CDR3 DNA reads as TGCAGCGTTGGACTGTTTAACAATGAGCAGTTCTTC. Protein: CSVGLFNNEQFF.

The V call is TRBV7-2, the J call TRBJ2-7; D not certain. Trimming removed 5 bases at V and 2 bases at J, with 10 bases between. The length of the CDR3 is 13 residues. The germline CDR1 and CDR2 sequences are SGHTA and FQGNSA. As DNA, the CDR3 is TGTGCCAGCAGCCCCGTAACCCCCTACGAGCAGTACTTC. It codes for CASSPVTPYEQYF. The full variable domain, its missing parts supplied by reference TRBV7-2 and TRBJ2-7, is GAGVSQSPSNKVTEKGKDVELRCDPISGHTALYWYRQSLGQGLEFLIYFQGNSAPDKSGLPSDRFSAERTGGSVSTLTIQRTQQEDSAVYLCASSPVTPYEQYFGPGTRLTVT.